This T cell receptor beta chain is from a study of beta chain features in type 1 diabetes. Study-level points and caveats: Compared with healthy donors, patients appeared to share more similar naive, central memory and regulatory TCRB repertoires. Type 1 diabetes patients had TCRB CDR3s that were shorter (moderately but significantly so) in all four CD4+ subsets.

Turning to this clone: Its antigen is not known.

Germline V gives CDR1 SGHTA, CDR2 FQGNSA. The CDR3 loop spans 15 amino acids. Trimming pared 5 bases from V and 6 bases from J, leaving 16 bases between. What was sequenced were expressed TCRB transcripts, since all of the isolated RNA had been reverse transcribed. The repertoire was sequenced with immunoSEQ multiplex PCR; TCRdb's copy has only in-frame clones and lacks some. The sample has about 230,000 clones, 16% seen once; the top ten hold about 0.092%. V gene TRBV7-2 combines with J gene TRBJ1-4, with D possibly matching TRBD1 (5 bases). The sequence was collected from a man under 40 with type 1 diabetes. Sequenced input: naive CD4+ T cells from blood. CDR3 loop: CASSPAGVNYEKLFF. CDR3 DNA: TGTGCCAGCAGCCCGGCGGGGGTGAATTATGAAAAACTGTTTTTT.